Listed here is a single T cell receptor (beta chain). Its antigen remains unknown. This sample stems from a study of T cell repertoires in cytomegalovirus infection. One entry per CDR3 protein, called by TCRdb with MiXCR from the reads. This sample has around 710,000 distinct CDR3 sequences, with approximately 32% found just once. CDR1 MNHEY and CDR2 SMNVEV come from the germline V gene (reference sequence). The CDR3 consists of 13 residues. Trimming removed 8 bases at V and 0 bases at J, with 9 bases between. Study conclusions and caveats: HLA-C-restricted, CMV-specific TCR beta clonotypes were dominant ex vivo. CMV carriers with the relevant HLA were identified by cumulative public TCR beta family frequency.

The sample in question was cultured CD8+ T cells from PBMCs, obtained from culture after CMV antigen stimulation. This TCR came from a human donor in good health (CMV status not recorded). Some clones in this sample may be carry-over from other donors' samples. The V and J genes are TRBV27 and TRBJ2-3; D perhaps matches TRBD1 (6 bases). The DNA of the CDR3 is TGTGCCAGCGCAACAGGGAGCACAGATACGCAGTATTTT. Translated, it gives CASATGSTDTQYF.